Detailed here is one TCR beta chain. This clone came up once. Its cognate antigen has yet to be identified. Base-call qualities are not available, and no considerably larger clone is one nucleotide away. TCRbeta CDR3 regions were amplified from genomic DNA by means of the immunoSEQ Assay, a bias-controlled multiplex PCR. Per the authors' processing: The number of nucleated cells in each sample was estimated from the amplification of reference gene primers within the assay. To quantify the absolute abundance of each unique TCRbeta CDR3 rearrangement, sequence reads were collapsed and filtered. For each sample, productive Simpson clonality was calculated by taking the square root of Simpson's diversity index across productive rearrangements. TCRdb holds this immuneACCESS table with in-frame rearrangements only. Some clones are missing; in checked studies, unresolved V genes explain under half, and the rest has no known cause. The DNA gave D and trimming, while V, J and clone size come from that table. The table for this sample lists fewer than 250,000 clones; roughly three quarters of them were counted only once. The ten largest account for about a sixth of the sample.

From the cysteine up to the phenylalanine, the CDR3 has a length of 14 residues. The sequence is cut down to CDR3 DNA, 42 bases in frame from base 1. Per the germline V gene, MNHEY is the CDR1 and SVGAGI is the CDR2. Cut back by 6 bases and 0 bases, the V and J ends lie 11 bases apart. The data were taken from a study of blood T cell repertoires in COVID-19 (dated by TCRdb to about 2020). For context, the study as a whole: Collaborator samples came from the United States, Italy and Spain and covered acute and convalescent phases of COVID-19. The prospective study material was composed of cDNA or gDNA derived from T cells, B-cell-depleted T cells, or PBMCs. Subjects who had been exposed to COVID-19, were actively infected with it, or had recovered from it provided the deeply sampled blood TCRbeta repertoires that made up the dataset. The repertoires were released in a freely available public database meant as a resource for research on the immune response to SARS-CoV-2. Samples were obtained from the ongoing ImmuneRACE study (first 160 participants) and from approximately 1,200 subjects provided by 6 global collaborators. A de-identified subject ID, COVID-19 status, age in years and sex were almost always included in the sample metadata. HLA class I and class II types, where available, came from metadata supplied by the sample provider rather than from assay-based typing.

In the prospective study, participants were roughly 18 to 90 years old, resided in about two dozen geographic areas of the United States, and were enrolled through a virtual design. To assign participants to cohorts, the prospective study relied on clinical history that participants themselves reported in a screening survey and a study questionnaire. In the prospective study, whole blood, serum and a nasopharyngeal or oropharyngeal swab were collected from each participant by mobile phlebotomists. Additional blood draws and questionnaires over an approximately two-month period could optionally be provided by prospective study participants. Blood samples from the prospective study were shipped frozen or at room temperature prior to DNA extraction. Beyond this particular receptor, the publication reports: The quantity of clinical and demographic metadata differed by source and by participant and was supplied without curation.

This chain is built from TRBV6-5 and TRBJ1-1; the D gene identity is not certain. The sample consisted of PBMCs or T cells enriched from blood (not recorded which). This TCR derives from a woman between 50 and 59 years old with acute COVID-19. CDR3 region: CASRPQWLNTEAFF. The DNA sequence is given as TGTGCCAGCAGACCCCAGTGGCTGAACACTGAAGCTTTCTTT.